The subject of this entry is one TCR beta chain. Its specificity is unknown. Read sequence stops 3 residues before the CDR3 end, and the germline J gene provides the missing end. The data were obtained in a study of T cells in women clearing cervical HPV infection. Study at large: Controls' single incident HPV16 infection cleared within 12 months without precancer.

Study observations and caveats: CIN3+ cases had significantly higher TCR richness than controls; evenness did not differ. TRBV6-7 abundance was lower in cases than controls (around 0.1% versus 0.15%).

Per the germline V gene, CDR1 is LGHNA and CDR2 is YNFKEQ. The CDR3 is 18 residues long. V dropped 1 base and J dropped 7 bases, with 22 bases sitting between them. TCR beta CDR3 amplified by multiplex PCR from about 1200 ng genomic DNA. Assay: immunoSEQ multiplex PCR; the TCRdb copy retains only in-frame clones and omits some. The repertoire table contains about 39,000 clones. The clonotype comes from a woman between 18 and 70 years old with a cervical HPV16 infection that either progressed to CIN3+ or cleared (not recorded which). The chain joins TRBV4-2 to TRBJ2-2, with a weak D call TRBD2 (6 bases). The sequenced material came from blood buffy coat. The CDR3 here is CASSQAGVSGRENGELFF. The sequenced part of the CDR3 DNA is TGTGCCAGCAGCCAAGCGGGGGTTAGTGGGCGGGAAAACGGGGAG.